This T cell receptor (beta chain) was recorded in a study of cytomegalovirus exposure and HLA in healthy donors. Study results and caveats: Productive rates of about 87% or about 30% were seen for most TCR beta V segments in an earlier analysis.

Vbeta (60) and Jbeta (13) primers were used in the PCR. The protocol was immunoSEQ multiplex PCR, while the TCRdb copy is restricted to in-frame clones and leaves out a portion. The sample lists under 250,000 clones; about 77% were seen once. J lost 5 bases, V lost 2 bases, and 2 bases had no gene match. There are 13 residues in the CDR3. CDR1 GTSNPN and CDR2 SVGIG come from the germline V gene (reference sequence). In its sample, this clone was seen a few times. Its antigen is as yet unknown. This chain connects TRBV30 to TRBJ2-7; 11 nucleotides align to TRBD1. The TCR sequence derives from a boy aged 5-17 years in good health and CMV-seronegative. The specimen was PBMCs. The CDR3 DNA reads as TGTGCCTGGAGTTGGACAGGGGGCGACGAGCAGTACTTC. Protein product: CAWSWTGGDEQYF.